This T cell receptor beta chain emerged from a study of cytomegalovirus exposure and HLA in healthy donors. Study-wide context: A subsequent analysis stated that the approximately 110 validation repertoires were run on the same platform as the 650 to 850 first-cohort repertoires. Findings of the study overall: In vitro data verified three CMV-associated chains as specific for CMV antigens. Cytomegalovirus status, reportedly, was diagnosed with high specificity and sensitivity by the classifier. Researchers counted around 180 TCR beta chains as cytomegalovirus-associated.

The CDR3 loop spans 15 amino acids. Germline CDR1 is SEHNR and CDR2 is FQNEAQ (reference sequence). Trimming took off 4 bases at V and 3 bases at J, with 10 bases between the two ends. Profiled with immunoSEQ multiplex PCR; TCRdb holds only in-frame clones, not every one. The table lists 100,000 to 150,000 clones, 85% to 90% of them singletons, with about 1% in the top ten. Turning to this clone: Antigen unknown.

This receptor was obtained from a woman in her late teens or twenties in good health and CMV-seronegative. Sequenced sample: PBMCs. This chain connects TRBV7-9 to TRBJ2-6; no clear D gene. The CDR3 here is CASSSTWYGANVLTF. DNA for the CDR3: TGTGCCAGCAGCTCCACTTGGTATGGGGCCAACGTCCTGACTTTC.